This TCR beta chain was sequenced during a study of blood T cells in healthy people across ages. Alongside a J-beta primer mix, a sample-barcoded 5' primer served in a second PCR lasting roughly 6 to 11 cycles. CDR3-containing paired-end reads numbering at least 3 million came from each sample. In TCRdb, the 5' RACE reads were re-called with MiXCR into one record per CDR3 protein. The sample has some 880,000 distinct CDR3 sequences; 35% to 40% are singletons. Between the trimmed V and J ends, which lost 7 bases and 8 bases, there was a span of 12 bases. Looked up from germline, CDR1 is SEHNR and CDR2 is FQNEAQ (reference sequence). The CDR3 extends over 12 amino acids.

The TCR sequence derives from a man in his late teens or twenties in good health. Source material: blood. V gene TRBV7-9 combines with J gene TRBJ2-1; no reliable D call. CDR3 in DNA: TGTGCCAGCATCTGGTCGAGTGATGAGCAGTTCTTC. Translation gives CASIWSSDEQFF.